Each of the 17 T cell receptor beta chains below was sequenced from the same sample in a study of blood T cell repertoires in COVID-19. Sequenced by immunoSEQ multiplex PCR; TCRdb stores in-frame clones only, minus some. The repertoire includes fewer than 500,000 clones, more than 80% of them detected once, and over 1.3% sits in the top ten. Specimen: peripheral blood. The receptors were gathered from a woman in her 30s with active or convalescent COVID-19.

Worth noting for this clone: One end of the junction varies from germline; a read error may be responsible. V gene TRBV6-4 combines with J gene TRBJ2-5, with 7 bases matching TRBD2. The length of the CDR3 is 12 residues. Germline CDR1 reads MRHNA; CDR2 reads SNTAGT. The CDR3 DNA follows: TGTGCCAGCAGTGACTCGTTGGGGACTAAGCACTTC. Its protein product is CASSDSLGTKHF.

The V gene is TRBV3-1 (or the pseudogene TRBV3-2), the J gene TRBJ2-2; 8 positions agree with TRBD2. J was trimmed by 0 bases and V by 1 base; bases with no gene match: 7. In germline, CDR1 is LGHDT, CDR2 YNNKEL (reference sequence). The CDR3 is 18 amino acids. The CDR3 here is CASSQVVSGVANTGELFF. The CDR3 DNA follows: TGTGCCAGCAGCCAAGTGGTTAGCGGGGTCGCGAACACCGGGGAGCTGTTTTTT.

The V call is TRBV3-1 (or the pseudogene TRBV3-2), the J call TRBJ1-1; 7 nucleotides align to TRBD1. The CDR3 runs 15 residues. V was clipped by 1 base and J by 1 base; unmatched bases: 3. CDR1 is LGHDT, CDR2 YNNKEL, per germline (reference sequence). CDR3 residues: CASSQGGTANTEAFF. CDR3 sequence (DNA): TGTGCCAGCAGCCAAGGGGGGACAGCGAACACTGAAGCTTTCTTT.

This chain connects TRBV18 to TRBJ1-2; 11 positions agree with TRBD1. Germline CDR1 KGHSH, CDR2 LQKENI. The CDR3 extends over 14 amino acids. Losses at the gene ends were 4 bases for V and 7 bases for J; bases not matched to a gene: 5. CDR3 coding DNA: TGTGCCAGCTCACTCGGACAGGGGGCGAGTGGCTACACCTTC. As protein: CASSLGQGASGYTF.

The chain links TRBV6-5 to TRBJ2-5, with 7 bases identical to TRBD1. After removal of 6 bases from V and 2 bases from J, the junction contained 9 bases not matched to a gene. The germline V gene has CDR1 MNHEY and CDR2 SVGAGI. The CDR3 length is 15 residues. The CDR3 region has the DNA TGTGCCAGCAGAGACTTACAGGGGATACAAGAGACCCAGTACTTC. It yields the protein CASRDLQGIQETQYF.

The chain uses TRBV27 and TRBJ2-6, with D possibly being TRBD1 (6 bases). The CDR3 length is 14 residues. Per the germline V gene, CDR1 is MNHEY and CDR2 is SMNVEV (reference sequence). V gave up 5 bases and J gave up 4 bases, with 9 bases separating them. CDR3 nucleotide sequence: TGTGCCAGCAGTACAGGGTCCGGGGCCAACGTCCTGACTTTC. It specifies CASSTGSGANVLTF.

This chain connects TRBV5-1 to TRBJ2-1, with TRBD2 identical over 14 bases. Trimming took 5 bases from V and 2 from J; bases not matched to a gene: 6. Germline CDR1 SGHRS, CDR2 YFSETQ. The CDR3 runs 17 residues. CDR3 protein: CASSSGTSGGPYNEQFF. The DNA for the CDR3 is TGCGCCAGCAGTTCCGGGACTAGCGGGGGACCCTACAATGAGCAGTTCTTC. The complete variable domain, with remaining parts taken from reference TRBV5-1 and TRBJ2-1, reads KAGVTQTPRYLIKTRGQQVTLSCSPISGHRSVSWYQQTPGQGLQFLFEYFSETQRNKGNFPGRFSGRQFSNSRSEMNVSTLELGDSALYLCASSSGTSGGPYNEQFFGPGTRLTVL.

This rearrangement joins TRBV5-1 to TRBJ2-7; D perhaps matches TRBD2 (6 bases). This CDR3 has 14 residues. Germline loops: CDR1 SGHRS, CDR2 YFSETQ. Trimming removed 4 bases at V and 5 bases at J, with 16 bases between. The chain's CDR3 is CASSIFASDDEQYF. DNA for the CDR3: TGCGCCAGCAGCATTTTCGCTAGCGACGACGAGCAGTACTTC.

This chain uses TRBV2 with TRBJ1-1; TRBD1 aligns across 8 bases. The V gene end was trimmed by 6 bases and the J gene end by 6 bases; junction bases not matched to a gene: 9. The CDR3 totals 14 residues. The V gene's germline CDR1 is SNHLY and CDR2 FYNNEI. CDR3 amino acids: CASSLDRVVPEAFF. CDR3 nucleotide sequence: TGTGCCAGCAGCTTGGACAGGGTTGTTCCTGAAGCTTTCTTT.

The CDR3 reads CASSRLDRGRGDTEAFF. CDR3 sequence (DNA): TGCGCCAGCAGTCGCCTCGACAGGGGACGAGGGGACACTGAAGCTTTCTTT. The gene calls are TRBV23-1 and TRBJ1-1; TRBD1 aligns across 8 bases. Being an ORF, TRBV23-1 has a function that is uncertain. J was trimmed by 3 bases and V by 4 bases; bases with no gene match: 13. The CDR3 contains 17 residues.

The chain has TRBV27 and TRBJ2-7, with a possible D match to TRBD1 (5 bases). V lost 6 bases, J lost 5 bases, and 20 bases lay in between. This CDR3 has 15 residues. Germline V gene lookup returns CDR1 MNHEY and CDR2 SMNVEV (reference sequence). The CDR3, as DNA: TGTGCCAGCAGGGCTACAGGCAGGGTCGAGAACGAGCAGTACTTC. It is translated as CASRATGRVENEQYF.

DNA of the CDR3: TGTGCCAGCAGCGTGGGACTAGCGGGGGGGAATGAGCAGTTCTTC. Translation: CASSVGLAGGNEQFF. The genes are TRBV7-9 and TRBJ2-1; 16 nucleotides agree with TRBD2. Per germline, CDR1 SEHNR and CDR2 FQNEAQ (reference sequence). This CDR3 has 15 amino acids. V was pared by 5 bases and J by 7 bases, with 2 bases of the junction left unmatched.

The chain links TRBV28 to TRBJ1-2; D not resolved. V gave up 2 bases and J gave up 3 bases, with 7 bases separating them. The germline CDR1 and CDR2 sequences are MDHEN and SYDVKM. The CDR3 is 13 residues long. The CDR3 bases are TGTGCCAGCAGTTTACAGTCGCACTATGGCTACACCTTC. It specifies CASSLQSHYGYTF.

This chain links TRBV30 with TRBJ2-1; D unclear. The V and J ends lost 1 base and 7 bases respectively, with 8 bases between them. The CDR3 has 12 amino acids. Looked up from germline, CDR1 is GTSNPN and CDR2 is SVGIG (reference sequence). CDR3 nucleotide sequence: TGTGCCTGGAGTGACTACACTAATGAGCAGTTCTTC. Protein product: CAWSDYTNEQFF.

This chain links TRBV6-4 with TRBJ2-3, with a possible D match to TRBD2 (5 bases). The CDR3 is 17 residues long. CDR1 is MRHNA and CDR2 is SNTAGT in the germline V gene. The V gene lost 3 bases and the J gene lost 0 bases, with 16 bases spanning the gap. The CDR3 spells CASSETRSAVSTDTQYF. As DNA, the CDR3 is TGTGCCAGCAGTGAAACTAGGTCGGCAGTCAGCACAGATACGCAGTATTTT.

The chain uses TRBV19 and TRBJ1-3; D uncertain. Germline-derived CDR1 and CDR2 are LNHDA and SQIVND (reference sequence). Deletions cut 5 bases from V and 0 bases from J, with 11 bases between. This CDR3 has 15 amino acids. The CDR3 bases are TGTGCCAGTAGTGTTGAGGTGGGCTCTGGAAACACCATATATTTT. Protein product: CASSVEVGSGNTIYF.

The chain employs TRBV2 and TRBJ1-6, with TRBD1 matching 9 bases. V was pared by 6 bases and J by 8 bases, with 11 bases of the junction left unmatched. This CDR3 has 16 amino acids. Germline lookup yields CDR1 SNHLY and CDR2 FYNNEI. The CDR3, as DNA: TGTGCCAGCAGACCCGGGACAGGGTCGGTAGATTCACCCCTCCACTTT. Its protein is CASRPGTGSVDSPLHF. The variable domain in full, completed from reference TRBV2 and TRBJ1-6, reads EPEVTQTPSHQVTQMGQEVILRCVPISNHLYFYWYRQILGQKVEFLVSFYNNEISEKSEIFDDQFSVERPDGSNFTLKIRSTKLEDSAMYFCASRPGTGSVDSPLHFGNGTRLTVT.